A single sample gave rise to the 2 T cell receptor beta chains below, sequenced in a study of shared T cell receptors in the human thymus. Only in-frame clones appear in the TCRdb table, and some are missing; sequencing was by immunoSEQ multiplex PCR. The repertoire holds about 380,000 clones, with 95% as singletons. The sequencing input was thymocytes. These receptors originate from a human donor.

This rearrangement joins TRBV27 to TRBJ2-7; possibly TRBD2 for D (5 bases). This CDR3 has 15 amino acids. Germline V gene lookup returns CDR1 MNHEY and CDR2 SMNVEV (reference sequence). V lost 4 bases and J lost 1, with 14 bases in between. The CDR3 loop reads CASSSEAMRSYEQYF. The CDR3 nucleotides are TGTGCCAGCAGTTCGGAGGCAATGAGGTCCTACGAGCAGTACTTC.

V gene TRBV28 combines with J gene TRBJ1-2; D ambiguous. The CDR3 runs 14 residues. CDR1 and CDR2 from the germline V gene are MDHEN and SYDVKM. V lost 7 bases to trimming and J lost 4 bases, with 16 bases between them. CDR3 sequence reads: CASTPHGSSYGYTF. CDR3 coding DNA: TGTGCCAGCACCCCGCACGGTTCATCCTATGGCTACACCTTC.